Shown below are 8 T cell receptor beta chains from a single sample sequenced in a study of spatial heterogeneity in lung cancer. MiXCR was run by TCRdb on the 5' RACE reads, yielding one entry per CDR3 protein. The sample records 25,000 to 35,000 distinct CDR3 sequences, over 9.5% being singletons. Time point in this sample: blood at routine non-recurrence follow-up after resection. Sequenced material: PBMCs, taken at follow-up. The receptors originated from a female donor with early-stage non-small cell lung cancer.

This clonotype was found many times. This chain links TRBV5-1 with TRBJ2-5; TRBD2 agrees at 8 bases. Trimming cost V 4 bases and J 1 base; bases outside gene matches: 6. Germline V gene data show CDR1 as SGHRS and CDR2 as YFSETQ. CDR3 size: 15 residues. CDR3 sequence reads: CASSPARGGQETQYF. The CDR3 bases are TGCGCCAGCAGCCCAGCCCGGGGGGGCCAAGAGACCCAGTACTTC.

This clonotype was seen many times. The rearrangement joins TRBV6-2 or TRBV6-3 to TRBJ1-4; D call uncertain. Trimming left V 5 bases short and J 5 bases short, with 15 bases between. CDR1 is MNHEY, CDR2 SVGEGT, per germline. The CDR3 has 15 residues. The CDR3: CASSHPDVQNEKLFF. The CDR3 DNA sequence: TGTGCCAGCAGTCACCCGGACGTTCAAAATGAAAAACTGTTTTTT.

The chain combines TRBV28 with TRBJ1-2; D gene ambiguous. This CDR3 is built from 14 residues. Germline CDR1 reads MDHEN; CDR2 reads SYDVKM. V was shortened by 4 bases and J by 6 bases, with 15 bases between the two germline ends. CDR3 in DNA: TGTGCCAGCAGTTCCATACAAAAGACGGATGGCTACACCTTC. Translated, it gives CASSSIQKTDGYTF.

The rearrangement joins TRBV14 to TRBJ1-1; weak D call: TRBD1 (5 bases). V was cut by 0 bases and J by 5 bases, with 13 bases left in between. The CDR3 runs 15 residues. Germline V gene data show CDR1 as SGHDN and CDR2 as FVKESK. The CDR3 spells CASSQEGTGGTEAFF. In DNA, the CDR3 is TGTGCCAGCAGCCAAGAGGGAACAGGAGGGACTGAAGCTTTCTTT.

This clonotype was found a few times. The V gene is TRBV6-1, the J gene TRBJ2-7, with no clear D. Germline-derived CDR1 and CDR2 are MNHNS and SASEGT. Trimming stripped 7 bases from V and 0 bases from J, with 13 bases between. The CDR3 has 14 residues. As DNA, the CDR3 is TGTGCCAGCACCATATCAGGAAGCTCCTACGAGCAGTACTTC. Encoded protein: CASTISGSSYEQYF.

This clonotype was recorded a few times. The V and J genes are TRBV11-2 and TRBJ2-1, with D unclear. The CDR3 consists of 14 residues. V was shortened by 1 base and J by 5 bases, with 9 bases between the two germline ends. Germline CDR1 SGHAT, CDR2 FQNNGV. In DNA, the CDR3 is TGTGCCAGCAGCTTAGGAGGAGCGCACAATGAGCAGTTCTTC. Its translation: CASSLGGAHNEQFF.

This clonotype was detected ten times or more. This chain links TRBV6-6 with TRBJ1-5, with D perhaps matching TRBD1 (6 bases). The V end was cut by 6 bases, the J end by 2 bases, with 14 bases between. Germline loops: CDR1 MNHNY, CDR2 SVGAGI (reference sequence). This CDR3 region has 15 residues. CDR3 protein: CASRRGAGGNQPQHF. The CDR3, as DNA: TGTGCCAGCAGGCGGGGGGCCGGGGGCAATCAGCCCCAGCATTTT.

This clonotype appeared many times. Here the CDR3 DNA reads TGTGCCAGCAGCTTGAGGACAGGGGTCCGGGAGACCCAGTACTTC. This encodes CASSLRTGVRETQYF. The chain combines TRBV7-3 with TRBJ2-5; 9 nucleotides match TRBD1. This CDR3 contains 15 residues. Germline CDR1 SGHTA, CDR2 FQGTGA. The J segment lost 5 bases and the V segment lost 3 bases, leaving 7 bases of the junction unmatched.